The rows below give T cell receptor beta chains drawn from one sample of a study of blood T cell repertoires in COVID-19. Produced via immunoSEQ multiplex PCR; TCRdb's table is partial and in-frame only. The table lists 55,000 to 80,000 clones, 70% to 85% of them singletons. The sequencing sample was made of peripheral blood. The receptors come from an elderly woman with active or convalescent COVID-19. The CDR3 runs from the conserved cysteine through the conserved F or W. D genes are given only for firm matches. The size entry is marked missing in some rows and otherwise reads once, few, many or a size class.

CDR3nt,CDR3aa,v_gene,abundance,d_gene,j_gene
TGTGCCAGCAGCCCCGGGGGGTTCTATGGCTACACCTTC,CASSPGGFYGYTF,TRBV14,NA,NA,TRBJ1-2
TGTGCCAGCAGCCAAGGCCTAGCGGGGAGCTCCTACAATGAGCAGTTCTTC,CASSQGLAGSSYNEQFF,TRBV3-1/TRBV3-2,NA,TRBD2,TRBJ2-1
TGTGCCAGCAGTTTCTCCCTCGCGGGGGGCTCCTATCGCTCCTACAATGAGCAGTTCTTC,CASSFSLAGGSYRSYNEQFF,TRBV27,once,TRBD2,TRBJ2-1
TGTGCCAGCAGCGGGGACAGGTCAAATGGCTACACCTTC,CASSGDRSNGYTF,TRBV7-9,NA,TRBD1,TRBJ1-2
TGTGCCAGCAGCTCTCTGGGACAGGGGAATGAAAAACTGTTTTTT,CASSSLGQGNEKLFF,TRBV11-2,few,TRBD1,TRBJ1-4
TGTGCCAGCAGCTTGGATTGGCGGAGCACAGATACGCAGTATTTT,CASSLDWRSTDTQYF,TRBV5-6,NA,NA,TRBJ2-3
TGTGCCAGCAGCTCTCAGGACAGGGCTGAAAAACTGTTTTTT,CASSSQDRAEKLFF,TRBV5-4,NA,TRBD1,TRBJ1-4
TGTGCCAGCAGCGTAGATGGACAGGGGTCTCAGCCCCAGCATTTT,CASSVDGQGSQPQHF,TRBV9,NA,TRBD1,TRBJ1-5
TGTGCCAGCACTCCCCAGATGGGAAACACCATATATTTT,CASTPQMGNTIYF,TRBV12-3/TRBV12-4,NA,NA,TRBJ1-3
TGTGCCAGCAGCTTGGCCGGGGGGGCAGGCTACACCTTC,CASSLAGGAGYTF,TRBV5-6,few,NA,TRBJ1-2
TGTGCCAGCAGCTTACAGGGGAACTTCAACGAGCAGTACTTC,CASSLQGNFNEQYF,TRBV7-8,few,NA,TRBJ2-7
TGTGCCAGCTCACCACGGACAGAGAACACCGGGGAGCTGTTTTTT,CASSPRTENTGELFF,TRBV18,many,NA,TRBJ2-2
TGCAGCCGACGCAGGGCTGCCTACGAGCAGTACTTC,CSRRRAAYEQYF,TRBV29-1,few,NA,TRBJ2-7
TGTGCCAGCAGTTTCAGCGGGGGGGCCTCTACCGGGGAGCTGTTTTTT,CASSFSGGASTGELFF,TRBV27,once,TRBD2,TRBJ2-2
TGTGCCAGTAGTCAAACGGTCCAAGAGACCCAGTACTTC,CASSQTVQETQYF,TRBV19,NA,NA,TRBJ2-5
TGCGCCAGCAGCCCGGGCCGGGACAGGGGGCCTACAGATACGCAGTATTTT,CASSPGRDRGPTDTQYF,TRBV5-1,NA,TRBD1,TRBJ2-3
TGTGCCAGCAGTGAAGTTTTGAGCGGGGGGCTCTGGGATGAGCAGTTCTTC,CASSEVLSGGLWDEQFF,TRBV2,NA,TRBD2,TRBJ2-1
TGTGCCAGCACCACAGGACGGGCGAACACTGAAGCTTTCTTT,CASTTGRANTEAFF,TRBV9,NA,NA,TRBJ1-1
TGTGCCAGAAGCCATCCTTGTACAGGGGGTCATGGCTACACCTTC,CARSHPCTGGHGYTF,TRBV5-3,NA,TRBD1,TRBJ1-2
TGTGCAGACTGGGGACAGGGTTACTATGGCTACACCTTC,CADWGQGYYGYTF,TRBV2,NA,TRBD1,TRBJ1-2
TGTGCCAGCAGCTTGCAGGGACAGCTTGAAGCTTTCTTT,CASSLQGQLEAFF,TRBV5-4,NA,TRBD1,TRBJ1-1
TGTGCCAGCAGTTTAAAAGGCCGGAGGGACTACGAGCAGTACTTC,CASSLKGRRDYEQYF,TRBV27,NA,NA,TRBJ2-7
TGTGCCAGCAGCTGGGGGACAGGGTACGGTTCACCCCTCCACTTT,CASSWGTGYGSPLHF,TRBV5-6,NA,TRBD1,TRBJ1-6
TGCGCCAGCAGCCCGAGTTGGGGCTATGAAAAACTGTTTTTT,CASSPSWGYEKLFF,TRBV5-1,few,NA,TRBJ1-4
TGTGCCACCCAAAGACAGCCGAATTCCTACGAGCAGTACTTC,CATQRQPNSYEQYF,TRBV19,NA,NA,TRBJ2-7
TGCGCCAGCAGCCAGGCAGAGGGCTCCGATACGCAGTATTTT,CASSQAEGSDTQYF,TRBV4-1,NA,NA,TRBJ2-3
TGTGCCAGCTCATCGTACGGACAGGGCTTGGAGGGAGGCTACACCTTC,CASSSYGQGLEGGYTF,TRBV18,NA,TRBD1,TRBJ1-2
TGTGCCAGCAGGCAGGATAGCAATCAGCCCCAGCATTTT,CASRQDSNQPQHF,TRBV2,NA,NA,TRBJ1-5
TGTGCCAGCACGAAGGGGACAGGGGGCACCGGCTACACCTTC,CASTKGTGGTGYTF,TRBV27,NA,TRBD1,TRBJ1-2
TGCGCCAGCAGCAATAGGACCGGGGGGAATTCACCCCTCCACTTT,CASSNRTGGNSPLHF,TRBV5-1,once,NA,TRBJ1-6
TGCGCCAGCAGCCAGCGGGGGATGAACACCGGGGAGCTGTTTTTT,CASSQRGMNTGELFF,TRBV5-1,NA,TRBD2,TRBJ2-2
TGTGCCAGCAGCCCACAGGGGGTACATGGCTACACCTTC,CASSPQGVHGYTF,TRBV9,NA,TRBD1,TRBJ1-2
TGTGCCAGCAGCCTCCTTATGAACACTGAAGCTTTCTTT,CASSLLMNTEAFF,TRBV14,NA,NA,TRBJ1-1
TGTGCCACCAGCAGTACAGGACGCTATGGCTACACCTTC,CATSSTGRYGYTF,TRBV15,NA,NA,TRBJ1-2
TGTGCCAGCAGTCCTCGACAGGGGGCCCGTTCACCCCTCCACTTT,CASSPRQGARSPLHF,TRBV6-5,NA,TRBD1,TRBJ1-6
TGTGCCAGCAGCTCACAGGGAACAGATACGCAGTATTTT,CASSSQGTDTQYF,TRBV7-3,NA,NA,TRBJ2-3
TGTGCCAGCAGCCAGGGGCGGGCGGGGAATTCACCCCTCCACTTT,CASSQGRAGNSPLHF,TRBV3-1/TRBV3-2,NA,NA,TRBJ1-6
TGTGCCAGCAGCCCGGGACAGGCTAACTATGGCTACACCTTC,CASSPGQANYGYTF,TRBV7-9,NA,TRBD1,TRBJ1-2
TGTGCCAGCTCTCAAGAGGGTGTCGCTTACGAGCAGTACTTC,CASSQEGVAYEQYF,TRBV18,NA,NA,TRBJ2-7
TGCAGCGTGAGCGGGACAGGGGAGGCGGATACGCAGTATTTT,CSVSGTGEADTQYF,TRBV29-1,NA,TRBD1,TRBJ2-3
TGTGCCAGTAGTGGACAGGGAATCCATGGCTACACCTTC,CASSGQGIHGYTF,TRBV19,NA,TRBD1,TRBJ1-2
TGTGCCAGCAGTTTGGACAGCGTAAAGCAGTATTTT,CASSLDSVKQYF,TRBV11-2,once,NA,TRBJ2-3
TGCAGCGTGCTACAGGGGGCTGAAGCTTTCTTT,CSVLQGAEAFF,TRBV29-1,NA,TRBD1,TRBJ1-1
TGTGCCAGCAGTGATGACAGGGGATTCGAGACTGAAGCTTTCTTT,CASSDDRGFETEAFF,TRBV6-1,NA,TRBD1,TRBJ1-1
TGTGCCAGCAGCTTAGTGGCCGGAGAGATCAACTATGGCTACACCTTC,CASSLVAGEINYGYTF,TRBV7-8,few,NA,TRBJ1-2
TGTGCCAGTAACAGACAGGGGTTGGAGGTCACTGAAGCTTTCTTT,CASNRQGLEVTEAFF,TRBV19,NA,TRBD1,TRBJ1-1
TGTGCCAGCAGCTTGGCGGAGCGTTCCGCTGAAGCTTTCTTT,CASSLAERSAEAFF,TRBV7-8,NA,NA,TRBJ1-1
TGCGCCAGCAGCCCTAGGACTAGCGGAGGCTCCGGGAAGACCCAGTACTTC,CASSPRTSGGSGKTQYF,TRBV5-1,NA,TRBD2,TRBJ2-5
TGTGCCAGCACCCCCCGGGGGGGTGAAAAACTGTTTTTT,CASTPRGGEKLFF,TRBV27,NA,NA,TRBJ1-4
TGTGCCAGCAGCCCGCGGTATAGCGGGCTGGAAGATACGCAGTATTTT,CASSPRYSGLEDTQYF,TRBV5-4,NA,TRBD2,TRBJ2-3
TGTGCCAGCTCACCGGACAGGAACTATGGCTACACCTTC,CASSPDRNYGYTF,TRBV18,NA,TRBD1,TRBJ1-2
TGTGCCAGCAGCTTAGAGAGTAACTATGGCTACACCTTC,CASSLESNYGYTF,TRBV11-3,NA,NA,TRBJ1-2
TGTGCCAGCAGCTTACTTGGGGCGGGAACTGAAGCTTTCTTT,CASSLLGAGTEAFF,TRBV7-9,NA,NA,TRBJ1-1
TGTGCCAGCAGCGGACAGGAGACCTATAGCTATGGCTACACCTTC,CASSGQETYSYGYTF,TRBV25-1,NA,TRBD1,TRBJ1-2
TGTGCCAGCAGCTTAACAGGGGGGAACACTGAAGCTTTCTTT,CASSLTGGNTEAFF,TRBV7-3,few,NA,TRBJ1-1
TGTGCTAGTGGACCGACAGGGATTAGCGGGGAGCTGTTTTTT,CASGPTGISGELFF,TRBV12-5,NA,TRBD1,TRBJ2-2
TGTGCCACCAGCACCGGGACTACGAACACCGGGGAGCTGTTTTTT,CATSTGTTNTGELFF,TRBV15,few,TRBD2,TRBJ2-2
TGTGCCAGCAGCAAACAGGGGGGCTATGGCTACACCTTC,CASSKQGGYGYTF,TRBV4-2,few,TRBD1,TRBJ1-2
TGCGCCAGCAGCGCGGGCGAAAACACTGAAGCTTTCTTT,CASSAGENTEAFF,TRBV5-1,NA,NA,TRBJ1-1